This TCR beta chain was captured by sequencing in a study of blood T cell repertoires in COVID-19. The table came from immunoSEQ multiplex PCR; TCRdb's copy has only in-frame clones and leaves some out. The profile covers 90,000 to 120,000 clones, with approximately 84% appearing a single time and roughly 29% taken by the ten largest. The V and J ends lost 5 bases and 7 bases, in that order; junction bases with no gene match: 11. The CDR3 totals 15 residues. Germline CDR1 reads GTSNPN; CDR2 reads SVGIG (reference sequence). Sample: peripheral blood. This chain joins TRBV30 and TRBJ1-6, with 7 bases that match TRBD1. The sequence was collected from a man aged 55 to 70 with acute or convalescent COVID-19. DNA for the CDR3: TGTGCCTGGGGTGCCGGGACAGATGGAAATTCACCCCTCCACTTT. This encodes CAWGAGTDGNSPLHF. The full variable domain, rest sourced from reference TRBV30 and TRBJ1-6, is SQTIHQWPATLVQPVGSPLSLECTVEGTSNPNLYWYRQAAGRGLQLLFYSVGIGQISSEVPQNLSASRPQDRQFILSSKKLLLSDSGFYLCAWGAGTDGNSPLHFGNGTRLTVT.